This record looks at one T cell receptor beta chain sequence and its context. Here immunoSEQ multiplex PCR was the method, and the copy in TCRdb shows in-frame clones only, minus some. The data hold around 300,000 clones, with around 90% observed a single time. This specimen belongs to a study of blood T cell repertoires in COVID-19. As for the study in general: PBMCs, B-cell-depleted T cells, or T cells provided the cDNA or gDNA that made up the material.

Enrollees, about 18 to 100 years old, lived in around 23 US areas. In germline, CDR1 is MNHEY, CDR2 SMNVEV (reference sequence). The ends lost 5 bases at V and 2 bases at J; junction bases unmatched: 8. The CDR3 consists of 15 residues. Input material: PBMCs or T cells enriched from blood (not recorded which). The origin of this receptor is a woman aged 18-29 years with acute COVID-19. The V and J genes are TRBV27 and TRBJ1-1, with 7 bases aligning to TRBD1. The CDR3 DNA reads TGTGCCAGCAGTGTTAGACAGGGACTTAACACTGAAGCTTTCTTT. Its translation is CASSVRQGLNTEAFF.